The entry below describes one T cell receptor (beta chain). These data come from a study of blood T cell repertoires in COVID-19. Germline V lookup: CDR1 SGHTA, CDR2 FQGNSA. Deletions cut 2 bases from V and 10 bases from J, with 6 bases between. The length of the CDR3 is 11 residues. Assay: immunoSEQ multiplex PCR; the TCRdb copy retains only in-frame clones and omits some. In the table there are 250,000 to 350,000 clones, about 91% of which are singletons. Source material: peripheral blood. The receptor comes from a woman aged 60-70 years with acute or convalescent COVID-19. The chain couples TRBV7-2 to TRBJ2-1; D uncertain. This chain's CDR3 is CASSLYGEQFF. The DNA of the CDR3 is TGTGCCAGCAGCTTATACGGGGAGCAGTTCTTC.